The following is a T cell receptor beta chain sequence with its context. Its specificity is not known. There are 16 residues in the CDR3. The germline V gene has CDR1 SGHTA and CDR2 FQGTGA. V shed 1 base, J shed 3 bases, and the junction held 5 bases outside the gene matches. The data belong to a study of T cell responses to AZD1222 COVID-19 vaccine. The overall study: Whether given at about 4 or about 12 weeks, second doses were pooled.

Study-level findings and limits: Regions left unmutated in variants are reportedly the target of nearly half of spike-specific TCRs. The sample set comprised mostly white British donors with more females, and clonal diversity was possibly underestimated. Only 5 or 6 individuals given AZD1222 were seropositive at baseline.

The protocol was immunoSEQ multiplex PCR, while the TCRdb copy is restricted to in-frame clones and leaves out a portion. The top ten hold roughly 1.6% of the sample, which has under 200,000 clones, less than 95% seen once. The rearrangement joins TRBV7-3 to TRBJ2-7, with TRBD1 identical over 11 bases. The sequenced sample was peripheral blood, obtained on day 0 of AZD1222 vaccination. The origin of this receptor is an adult in good health. Here the CDR3 DNA reads TGTGCCAGCAGCTTAAGTGGGACAGGGGGGATCTACGAGCAGTACTTC. Its protein is CASSLSGTGGIYEQYF. Supplemented by reference TRBV7-3 and TRBJ2-7, the full variable domain reads GAGVSQTPSNKVTEKGKYVELRCDPISGHTALYWYRQSLGQGPEFLIYFQGTGAADDSGLPNDRFFAVRPEGSVSTLKIQRTERGDSAVYLCASSLSGTGGIYEQYFGPGTRLTVT.